The subject of this entry is one T cell receptor (beta chain). Antigen specificity is unknown. This specimen comes from a study of cytomegalovirus exposure and HLA in healthy donors. The ends lost 7 bases at V and 3 bases at J; junction bases unmatched: 8. CDR1 and CDR2 from the germline V gene are MDHEN and SYDVKM. The CDR3 runs to 14 residues. Study-level points and caveats: Exclusion applied to some V segments, including TRBV6-2 and TRBV6-3, as they were indistinguishable. HLA-A and HLA-B allele assignments for most subjects were reportedly predicted accurately using TCR beta sequences.

Primers for the PCR totalled 60 Vbeta and 13 Jbeta. The protocol was immunoSEQ multiplex PCR, while the TCRdb copy is restricted to in-frame clones and leaves out a portion. The sample's table shows around 70,000 clones. This sequence joins TRBV28 and TRBJ2-7, with 8 bases fitting TRBD1. The sample comprised PBMCs. This sequence originates from a woman in her thirties or forties in good health and CMV-seropositive. The CDR3 bases are TGTGCCAGCAACCCGGGACAGGTGTTCTACGAGCAGTACTTC. It codes for CASNPGQVFYEQYF.